What follows is one TCR beta chain and its context. Original analysis: The assay estimated nucleated cells by amplifying reference gene primers. TCRdb keeps only in-frame clones here, not all; method: immunoSEQ multiplex PCR. V and J calls and clone size are those listed in that table; D and trimming were worked out from the DNA. The sample consists of 200,000 to 300,000 clones, roughly 81% of them appearing once. This specimen comes from a study of blood T cell repertoires in COVID-19. Study-wide background: Samples came from the United States, Italy and Spain, spanning acute and convalescent COVID-19. T cells, B-cell-depleted T cells, or PBMCs provided the cDNA or gDNA that served as material.

Germline CDR1 and CDR2: SGDLS and YYNGEE. V trimming: 3 bases; J trimming: 11 bases; junction bases outside the gene matches: 5. The CDR3 covers 14 residues. This sequence joins TRBV9 and TRBJ1-6; 10 nucleotides align to TRBD1. The sample was peripheral blood. The TCR comes from a man over 45 with acute or convalescent COVID-19. CDR3: CASSETGGGTPLHF. The CDR3 DNA is TGTGCCAGCAGCGAGACAGGGGGCGGGACACCCCTCCACTTT. The whole variable domain, filled in from reference TRBV9 and TRBJ1-6, reads DSGVTQTPKHLITATGQRVTLRCSPRSGDLSVYWYQQSLDQGLQFLIQYYNGEERAKGNILERFSAQQFPDLHSELNLSSLELGDSALYFCASSETGGGTPLHFGNGTRLTVT.